What follows is one T cell receptor beta chain and its context. CDR1 and CDR2 (germline): SGHTS, YDEGEE. J gave up 7 bases and V 5 bases, and 18 bases lay outside the gene matches. The CDR3 is 19 residues long. The data originate from a study of blood T cell repertoires in COVID-19. Whole-study context: T cells, B-cell-depleted T cells, or PBMCs supplied cDNA or gDNA.

Allocation to cohorts depended on clinical history reported by the participants. Recovered status in Cohort 3 required two negative PCRs, clearance, or symptom resolution. Produced via immunoSEQ multiplex PCR; TCRdb's table is partial and in-frame only. The data show some 350,000 clones, less than 90% seen once. The chain links TRBV5-8 to TRBJ2-2, with 12 positions matching TRBD2. The sample taken for sequencing was PBMCs or T cells enriched from blood (not recorded which). The receptor was derived from a woman younger than 45 who had recovered from COVID-19. CDR3 DNA: TGTGCCAGCAGAACCAACTACTACCTAGCGGGAGGGCAGGACGGGGAGCTGTTTTTT. Translated, it gives CASRTNYYLAGGQDGELFF.